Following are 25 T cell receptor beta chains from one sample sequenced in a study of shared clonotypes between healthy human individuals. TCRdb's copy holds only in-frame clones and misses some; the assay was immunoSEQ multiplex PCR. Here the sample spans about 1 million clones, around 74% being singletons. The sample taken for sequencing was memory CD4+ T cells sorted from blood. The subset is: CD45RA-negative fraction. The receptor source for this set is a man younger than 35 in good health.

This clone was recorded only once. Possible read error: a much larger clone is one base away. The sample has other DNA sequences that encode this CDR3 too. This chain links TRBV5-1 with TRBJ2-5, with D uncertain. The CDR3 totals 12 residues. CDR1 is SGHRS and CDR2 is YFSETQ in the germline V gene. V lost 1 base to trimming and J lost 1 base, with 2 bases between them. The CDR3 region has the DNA TGCGCCAGCAGCTTGACCCAAGAGACCCAGTACTTC. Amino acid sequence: CASSLTQETQYF. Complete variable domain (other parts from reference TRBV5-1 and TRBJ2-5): KAGVTQTPRYLIKTRGQQVTLSCSPISGHRSVSWYQQTPGQGLQFLFEYFSETQRNKGNFPGRFSGRQFSNSRSEMNVSTLELGDSALYLCASSLTQETQYFGPGTRLLVL.

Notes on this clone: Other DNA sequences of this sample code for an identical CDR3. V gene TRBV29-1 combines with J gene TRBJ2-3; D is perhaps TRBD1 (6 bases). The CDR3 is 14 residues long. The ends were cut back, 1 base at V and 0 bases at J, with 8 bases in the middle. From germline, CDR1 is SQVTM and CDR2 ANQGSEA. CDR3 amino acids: CSVEGTVSTDTQYF. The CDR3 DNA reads TGCAGCGTTGAAGGGACAGTGAGCACAGATACGCAGTATTTT.

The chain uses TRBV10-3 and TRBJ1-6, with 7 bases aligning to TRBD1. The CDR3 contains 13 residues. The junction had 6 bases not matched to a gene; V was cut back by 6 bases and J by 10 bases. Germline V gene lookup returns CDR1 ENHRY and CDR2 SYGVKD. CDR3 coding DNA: TGTGCCATCAGCGACAGGGACGGGTCACCCCTCCACTTT. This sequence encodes CAISDRDGSPLHF.

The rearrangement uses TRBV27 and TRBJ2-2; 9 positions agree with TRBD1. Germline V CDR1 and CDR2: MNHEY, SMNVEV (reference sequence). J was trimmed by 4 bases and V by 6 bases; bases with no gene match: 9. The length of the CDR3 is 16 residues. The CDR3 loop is CASRSGQGGVTGELFF. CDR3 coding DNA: TGTGCCAGCAGATCGGGACAGGGTGGGGTCACCGGGGAGCTGTTTTTT.

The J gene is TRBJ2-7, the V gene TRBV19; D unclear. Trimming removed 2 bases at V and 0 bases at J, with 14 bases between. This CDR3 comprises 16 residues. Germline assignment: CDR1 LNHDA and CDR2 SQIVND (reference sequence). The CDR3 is CASSISASASSYEQYF. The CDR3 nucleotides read TGTGCCAGTAGTATATCGGCCAGCGCGAGCTCCTACGAGCAGTACTTC.

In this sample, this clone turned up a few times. The CDR3 nucleotides read TGTGCCAGCAGTCGACAGGTGCTTGTGCACCTCCACTTT. Translation gives CASSRQVLVHLHF. The chain joins TRBV5-6 to TRBJ1-6, with D tentatively TRBD1 (6 bases). The CDR3 is 13 amino acids. Germline V gene data show CDR1 as SGHDT and CDR2 as YYEEEE. V was clipped by 5 bases and J by 15 bases, with 18 bases between them.

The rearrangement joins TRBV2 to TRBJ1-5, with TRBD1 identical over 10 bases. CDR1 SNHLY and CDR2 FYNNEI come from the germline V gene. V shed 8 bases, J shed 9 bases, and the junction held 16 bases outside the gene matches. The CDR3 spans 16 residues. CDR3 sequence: CASRGQGVDGGSPQHF. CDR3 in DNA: TGTGCCAGCCGCGGACAGGGGGTCGATGGAGGATCGCCCCAGCATTTT.

CDR3 sequence reads: CASSAPGQGIHEQYF. In DNA, the CDR3 is TGTGCCAGCAGCGCACCGGGACAGGGAATCCACGAGCAGTACTTC. The rearrangement links TRBV7-8 to TRBJ2-7, with 9 bases matching TRBD1. The V gene's germline CDR1 is SGHVS and CDR2 FQNEAQ. The length of the CDR3 is 15 residues. The J segment lost 5 bases and the V segment lost 5 bases, leaving 10 bases of the junction unmatched.

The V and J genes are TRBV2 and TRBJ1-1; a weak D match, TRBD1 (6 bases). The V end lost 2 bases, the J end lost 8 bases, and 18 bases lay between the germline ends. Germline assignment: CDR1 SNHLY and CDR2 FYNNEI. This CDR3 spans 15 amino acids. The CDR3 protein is CASSEKGDRFSEAFF. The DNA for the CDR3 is TGTGCCAGCAGTGAAAAAGGTGACAGGTTTTCAGAAGCTTTCTTT.

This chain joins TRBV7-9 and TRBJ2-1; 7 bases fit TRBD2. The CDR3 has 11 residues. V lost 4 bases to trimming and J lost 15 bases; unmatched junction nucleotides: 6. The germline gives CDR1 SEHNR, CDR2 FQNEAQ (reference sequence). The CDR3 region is CASSSAGVWFF. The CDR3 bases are TGTGCCAGCAGCTCCGCGGGGGTGTGGTTCTTC.

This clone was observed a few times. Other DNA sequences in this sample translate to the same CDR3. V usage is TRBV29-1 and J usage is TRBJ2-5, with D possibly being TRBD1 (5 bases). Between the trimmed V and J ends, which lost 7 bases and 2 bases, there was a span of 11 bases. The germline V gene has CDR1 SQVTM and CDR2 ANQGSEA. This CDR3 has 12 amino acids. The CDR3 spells CSGLGVQETQYF. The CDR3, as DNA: TGCAGCGGTCTAGGGGTTCAAGAGACCCAGTACTTC.

In DNA, the CDR3 is TGTGCCAGCAGTTTTAGCGGGAGGCAGGAAGATACGCAGTATTTT. Translated, it gives CASSFSGRQEDTQYF. The chain links TRBV7-2 to TRBJ2-3; 10 bases match TRBD2. CDR1 is SGHTA, CDR2 FQGNSA, per germline. V gave up 6 bases and J gave up 5 bases; unmatched junction bases: 8. The CDR3 totals 15 residues.

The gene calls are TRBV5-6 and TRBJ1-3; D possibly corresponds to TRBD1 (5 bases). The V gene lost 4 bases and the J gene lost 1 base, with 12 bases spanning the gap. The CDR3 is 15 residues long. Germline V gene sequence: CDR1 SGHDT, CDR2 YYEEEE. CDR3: CASSPPDRSGNTIYF. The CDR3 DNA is TGTGCCAGCAGCCCACCCGACAGATCTGGAAACACCATATATTTT. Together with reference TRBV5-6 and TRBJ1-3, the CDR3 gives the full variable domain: DAGVTQSPTHLIKTRGQQVTLRCSPKSGHDTVSWYQQALGQGPQFIFQYYEEEERQRGNFPDRFSGHQFPNYSSELNVNALLLGDSALYLCASSPPDRSGNTIYFGEGSWLTVV.

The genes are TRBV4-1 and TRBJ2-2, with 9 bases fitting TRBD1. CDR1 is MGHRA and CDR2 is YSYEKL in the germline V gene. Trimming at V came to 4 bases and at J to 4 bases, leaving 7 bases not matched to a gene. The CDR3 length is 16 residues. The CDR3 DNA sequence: TGCGCCAGCAGCCGGGACAGGGCGATAGGCACCGGGGAGCTGTTTTTT. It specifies CASSRDRAIGTGELFF.

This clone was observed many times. The CDR3 DNA reads as TGCGCCAGCAGGGACAGTATGGCAGATACGCAGTATTTT. Translation: CASRDSMADTQYF. The chain couples TRBV5-1 to TRBJ2-3; possible D gene TRBD1, 6 bases. The V end lost 5 bases, the J end lost 4 bases, and 11 bases lay between the germline ends. The germline V gene encodes CDR1 SGHRS and CDR2 YFSETQ. This CDR3 contains 13 residues.

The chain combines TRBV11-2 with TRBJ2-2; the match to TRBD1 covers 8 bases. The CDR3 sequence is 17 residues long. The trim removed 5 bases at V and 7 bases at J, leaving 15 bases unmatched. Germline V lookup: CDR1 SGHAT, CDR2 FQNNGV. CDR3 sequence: CASSLPSRQGAIGELFF. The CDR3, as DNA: TGTGCCAGCAGCCTACCTTCCCGGCAGGGGGCAATCGGGGAGCTGTTTTTT.

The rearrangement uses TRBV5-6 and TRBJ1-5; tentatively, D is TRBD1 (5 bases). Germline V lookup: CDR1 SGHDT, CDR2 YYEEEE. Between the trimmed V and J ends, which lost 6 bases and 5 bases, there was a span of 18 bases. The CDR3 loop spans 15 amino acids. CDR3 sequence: CASNLAGVWDQPQHF. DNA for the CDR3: TGTGCCAGCAACCTTGCGGGGGTCTGGGATCAGCCCCAGCATTTT.

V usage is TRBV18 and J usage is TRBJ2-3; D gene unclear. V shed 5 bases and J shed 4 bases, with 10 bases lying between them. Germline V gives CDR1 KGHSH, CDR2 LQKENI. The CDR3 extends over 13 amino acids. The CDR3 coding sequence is TGTGCCAGCTCAGGGATGGACCCAGATACGCAGTATTTT. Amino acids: CASSGMDPDTQYF.

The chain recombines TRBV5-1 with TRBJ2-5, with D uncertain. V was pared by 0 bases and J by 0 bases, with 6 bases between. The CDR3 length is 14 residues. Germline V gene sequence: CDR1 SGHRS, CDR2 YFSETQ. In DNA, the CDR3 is TGCGCCAGCAGCTTGGAGGGATACCAAGAGACCCAGTACTTC. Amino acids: CASSLEGYQETQYF.

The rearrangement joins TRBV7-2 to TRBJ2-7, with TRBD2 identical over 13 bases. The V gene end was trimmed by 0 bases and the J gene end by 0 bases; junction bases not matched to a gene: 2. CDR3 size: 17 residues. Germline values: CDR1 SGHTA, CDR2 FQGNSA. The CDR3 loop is CASSLALAGGSSYEQYF. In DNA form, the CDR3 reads TGTGCCAGCAGCTTAGCACTAGCGGGAGGGAGCTCCTACGAGCAGTACTTC.

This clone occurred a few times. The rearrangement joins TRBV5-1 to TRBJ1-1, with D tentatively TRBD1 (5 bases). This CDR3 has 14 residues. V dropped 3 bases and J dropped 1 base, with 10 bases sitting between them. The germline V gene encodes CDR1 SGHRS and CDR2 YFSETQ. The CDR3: CASSYQGGNTEAFF. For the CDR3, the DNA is TGCGCCAGCAGCTATCAGGGAGGGAACACTGAAGCTTTCTTT.

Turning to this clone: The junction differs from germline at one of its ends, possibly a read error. This chain's CDR3 is CASSLYLQGTETFF. The CDR3 DNA reads TGCGCCAGCAGTCTTTACCTACAGGGAACTGAAACTTTCTTT. The chain combines TRBV27 with TRBJ1-1; D possibly corresponds to TRBD1 (6 bases). The CDR3 has 14 amino acids. Germline CDR1 MNHEY, CDR2 SMNVEV (reference sequence).

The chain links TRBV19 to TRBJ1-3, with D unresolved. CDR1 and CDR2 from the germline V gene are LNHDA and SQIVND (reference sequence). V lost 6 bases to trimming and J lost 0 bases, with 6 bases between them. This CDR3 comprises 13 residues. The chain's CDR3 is CASRQHSGNTIYF. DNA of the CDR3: TGTGCCAGTAGGCAACACTCTGGAAACACCATATATTTT.

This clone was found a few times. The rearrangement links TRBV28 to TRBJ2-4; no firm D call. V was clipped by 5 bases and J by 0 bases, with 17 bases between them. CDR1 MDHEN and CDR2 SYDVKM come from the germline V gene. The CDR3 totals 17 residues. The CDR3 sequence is CASSKNRLSLAKNIQYF. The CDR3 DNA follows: TGTGCCAGCAGTAAAAACAGATTATCACTAGCCAAAAACATTCAGTACTTC.

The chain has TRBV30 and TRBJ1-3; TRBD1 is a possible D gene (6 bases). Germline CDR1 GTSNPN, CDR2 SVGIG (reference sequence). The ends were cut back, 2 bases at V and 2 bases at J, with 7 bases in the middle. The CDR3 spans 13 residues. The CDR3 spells CAWSKGAGNTIYF. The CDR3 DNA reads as TGTGCCTGGAGTAAGGGGGCTGGAAACACCATATATTTT.